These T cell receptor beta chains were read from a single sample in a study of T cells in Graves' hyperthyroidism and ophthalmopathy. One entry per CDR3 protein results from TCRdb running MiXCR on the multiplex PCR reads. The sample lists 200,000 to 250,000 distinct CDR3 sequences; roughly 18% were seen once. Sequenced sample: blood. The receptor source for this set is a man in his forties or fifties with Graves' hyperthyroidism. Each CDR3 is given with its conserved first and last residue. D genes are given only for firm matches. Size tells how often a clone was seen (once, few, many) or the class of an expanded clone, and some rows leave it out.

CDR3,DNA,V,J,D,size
CASSFTGGLRSEPQHF,TGTGCCAGCAGTTTCACAGGGGGCCTTCGTAGCGAGCCCCAGCATTTT,TRBV28,TRBJ1-5,TRBD1,few
CASSTGTSGRGRELFF,TGCGCCAGCAGCACCGGGACTAGCGGGAGGGGCCGGGAGCTGTTTTTT,TRBV4-1,TRBJ2-2,TRBD2,-
CASSVKTTSSRSYTF,TGTGCCAGCAGTGTTAAGACGACATCCAGTAGGAGCTACACCTTC,TRBV28,TRBJ1-2,-,-
CATSDNRQKHTQYF,TGTGCCACCAGTGATAACCGACAGAAGCATACGCAGTATTTT,TRBV24-1,TRBJ2-3,-,few
CASSDGTLASNQPQHF,TGTGCCAGCAGTGACGGGACACTAGCAAGCAATCAGCCCCAGCATTTT,TRBV28,TRBJ1-5,-,many
CSARGPGQGAGEQYF,TGCAGTGCTAGAGGCCCGGGACAGGGGGCAGGGGAGCAGTACTTC,TRBV20-1,TRBJ2-7,TRBD1,few
CASSSRLADSYEQYF,TGTGCCAGCAGCTCCCGACTAGCGGACTCCTACGAGCAGTACTTC,TRBV5-4,TRBJ2-7,TRBD2,few
CASSALGQGHQPQHF,TGTGCCAGCAGTGCCCTAGGACAGGGGCATCAGCCCCAGCATTTT,TRBV2,TRBJ1-5,TRBD1,many
CASTWTMAYDEQYF,TGTGCCAGCACCTGGACAATGGCTTACGACGAGCAGTACTTC,TRBV11-2,TRBJ2-7,-,few
CASSPPGAFYNEHFF,TGTGCCAGCAGCCCGCCAGGGGCCTTCTACAATGAGCATTTCTTC,TRBV7-2,TRBJ2-1,-,-
CASSESPNLPLYYGYTF,TGTGCCAGCAGTGAAAGCCCTAACTTGCCTTTATACTATGGCTACACCTTC,TRBV25-1,TRBJ1-2,-,many
CASSWDREGTEAFF,TGTGCCAGCAGTTGGGACAGGGAGGGAACTGAAGCTTTCTTT,TRBV28,TRBJ1-1,TRBD1,many
CASSRGPGGETQYF,TGTGCCAGCAGCCGAGGACCGGGAGGGGAGACCCAGTACTTC,TRBV6-1,TRBJ2-5,TRBD2,-
CASSGTGESYEQYF,TGTGCCAGCAGCGGCACAGGGGAATCCTACGAGCAGTACTTC,TRBV5-6,TRBJ2-7,TRBD1,many
CASSLETSGDNEQFF,TGCGCCAGCAGCTTGGAGACTAGCGGGGACAATGAGCAGTTCTTC,TRBV5-1,TRBJ2-1,TRBD2,-
CAWRDSGSSTDTQYF,TGTGCCTGGAGAGACAGCGGGAGTAGCACAGATACGCAGTATTTT,TRBV30,TRBJ2-3,TRBD2,many
CASSFPAGQGYEQYF,TGTGCCAGCAGTTTCCCAGCGGGACAGGGATACGAGCAGTACTTC,TRBV6-5,TRBJ2-7,TRBD1,-
CASRAIGTVVGQFF,TGTGCCAGCCGCGCCATTGGGACGGTGGTCGGGCAGTTCTTC,TRBV11-2,TRBJ2-1,-,many
CASSPHRVNEQFF,TGTGCCAGCAGTCCACACAGGGTTAATGAGCAGTTCTTC,TRBV12-3/TRBV12-4,TRBJ2-1,-,many
CASSLATSGSTNIQYF,TGTGCCAGCAGCTTAGCTACTAGCGGGAGTACAAACATTCAGTACTTC,TRBV11-3,TRBJ2-4,TRBD2,many
CASSLNGGAPDTQYF,TGTGCCAGCAGCTTAAACGGCGGGGCACCAGATACGCAGTATTTT,TRBV11-2,TRBJ2-3,-,-
CASSPTSGYQETQYF,TGTGCTAGCAGTCCAACTAGCGGGTACCAAGAGACCCAGTACTTC,TRBV7-7,TRBJ2-5,TRBD2,few
CASSQDQGRRSSYEQYF,TGTGCCAGCAGCCAAGACCAAGGGCGGAGAAGCTCCTACGAGCAGTACTTC,TRBV4-2,TRBJ2-7,-,-
CASMTGGQANYGYTF,TGTGCCAGCATGACGGGCGGACAGGCCAACTATGGCTACACCTTC,TRBV6-1,TRBJ1-2,TRBD1,many
CATSDLGAYQPQHF,TGTGCCACCAGTGATCTCGGAGCTTATCAGCCCCAGCATTTT,TRBV24-1,TRBJ1-5,-,many
CASSPGPKAATGELFF,TGTGCCAGCAGTCCGGGACCCAAGGCGGCCACCGGGGAGCTGTTTTTT,TRBV28,TRBJ2-2,-,-